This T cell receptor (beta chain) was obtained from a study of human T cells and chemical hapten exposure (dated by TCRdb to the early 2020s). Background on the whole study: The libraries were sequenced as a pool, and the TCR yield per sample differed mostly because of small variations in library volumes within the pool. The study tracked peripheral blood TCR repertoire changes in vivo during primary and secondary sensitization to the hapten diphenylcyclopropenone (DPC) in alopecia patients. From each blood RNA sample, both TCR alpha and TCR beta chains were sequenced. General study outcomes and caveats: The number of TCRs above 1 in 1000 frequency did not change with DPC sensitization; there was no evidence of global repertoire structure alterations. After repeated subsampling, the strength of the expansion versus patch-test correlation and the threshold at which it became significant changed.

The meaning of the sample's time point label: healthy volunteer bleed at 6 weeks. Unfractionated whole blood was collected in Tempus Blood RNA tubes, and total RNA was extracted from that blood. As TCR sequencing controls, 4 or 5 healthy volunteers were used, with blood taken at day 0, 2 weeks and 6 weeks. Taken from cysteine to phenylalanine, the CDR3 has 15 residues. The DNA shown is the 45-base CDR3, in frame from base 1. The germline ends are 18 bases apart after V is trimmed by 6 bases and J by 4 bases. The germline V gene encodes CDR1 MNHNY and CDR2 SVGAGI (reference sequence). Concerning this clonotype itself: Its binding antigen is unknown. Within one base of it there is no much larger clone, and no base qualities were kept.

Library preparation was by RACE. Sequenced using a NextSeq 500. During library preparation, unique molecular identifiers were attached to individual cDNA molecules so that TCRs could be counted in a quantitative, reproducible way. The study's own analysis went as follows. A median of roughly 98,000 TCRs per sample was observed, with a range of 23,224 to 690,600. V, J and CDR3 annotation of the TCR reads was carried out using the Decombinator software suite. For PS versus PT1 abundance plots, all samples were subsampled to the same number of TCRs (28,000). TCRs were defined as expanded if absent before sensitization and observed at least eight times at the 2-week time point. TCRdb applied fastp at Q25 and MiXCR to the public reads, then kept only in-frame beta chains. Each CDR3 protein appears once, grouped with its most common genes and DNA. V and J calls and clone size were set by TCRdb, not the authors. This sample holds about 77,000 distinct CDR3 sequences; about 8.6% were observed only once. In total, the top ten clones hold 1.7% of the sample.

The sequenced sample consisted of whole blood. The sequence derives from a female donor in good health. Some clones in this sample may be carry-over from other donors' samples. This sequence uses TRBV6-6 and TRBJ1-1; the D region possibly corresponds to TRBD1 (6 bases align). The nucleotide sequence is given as TGTGCCAGCAGGCCGACAGGTGGGGCGGGCACTGAAGCTTTCTTT. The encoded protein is CASRPTGGAGTEAFF.